This is a list of T cell receptor beta chains from one sample in a study of cytomegalovirus exposure and HLA in healthy donors. Using immunoSEQ multiplex PCR, the repertoire was profiled, and TCRdb retains in-frame clones only, with some absent. The profile covers 200,000 to 250,000 clones, with 80% to 90% appearing a single time and about 2% taken by the ten largest. Sequencing used PBMCs. These receptors were collected from a woman aged 18-30 years in good health and CMV-seropositive. The CDR3 runs from the conserved cysteine through the conserved F or W. A D gene is named only where the DNA matches it firmly. Rows may omit the clone size; those that give it use once, few, many or a size class.

j_call | clone_size | d_call | v_call | cdr3_nt | cdr3_aa
TRBJ1-2 | - | TRBD1 | TRBV5-1 | TGCGCCAGCAGCGAGGACAGGCACTATGGCTACACCTTC | CASSEDRHYGYTF
TRBJ1-4 | - | TRBD1 | TRBV9 | TGTGCCAGCAGCGCACGGACAGGGATTAATGAAAAACTGTTTTTT | CASSARTGINEKLFF
TRBJ2-1 | - | - | TRBV25-1 | TGTGCCAGCAGTGAGAAGGGGGTTAGACCCTACAATGAGCAGTTCTTC | CASSEKGVRPYNEQFF
TRBJ2-1 | - | - | TRBV5-1 | TGCGCCAGCAGCTTGACTAGTTCCGACAATGAGCAGTTCTTC | CASSLTSSDNEQFF
TRBJ2-7 | - | - | TRBV10-3 | TGTGCCATCAGTGAGCTCGAGAGGGAGCAGTACTTC | CAISELEREQYF
TRBJ1-5 | - | - | TRBV2 | TGTGCCAGCAGTGAAGAAACGGTTCTCTCCACGCCCCAGCATTTT | CASSEETVLSTPQHF
TRBJ1-2 | - | TRBD1 | TRBV7-6 | TGTGCCAGCAGCTTCGGGACAGAAGAAGATGGCTACACCTTC | CASSFGTEEDGYTF
TRBJ1-5 | - | - | TRBV19 | TGTGCCAGTAGTATACCAGGGTTGGGTCAGCCCCAGCATTTT | CASSIPGLGQPQHF
TRBJ1-1 | once | - | TRBV7-9 | TGTGCCAGCAGCTTAGGAGCCCAATACACTGAAGCTTTCTTT | CASSLGAQYTEAFF
TRBJ1-2 | - | - | TRBV29-1 | TGCAGCGTTGAAGAGGGCAGGTACTATGGCTACACCTTC | CSVEEGRYYGYTF
TRBJ2-1 | - | TRBD2 | TRBV27 | TGTGCCAGCAGTTTCGGCGGGAGGATGACCTACAATGAGCAGTTCTTC | CASSFGGRMTYNEQFF
TRBJ1-2 | - | - | TRBV6-5 | TGTGCCAGCAGTTACTCTCCAGTTAACTATGGCTACACCTTC | CASSYSPVNYGYTF
TRBJ2-5 | - | TRBD2 | TRBV4-2 | TGTGCCAGCAGCCCCACGCGCGGGAGTTCAGAGACCCAGTACTTC | CASSPTRGSSETQYF
TRBJ2-7 | few | - | TRBV13 | TGTGCCAGCAGCACCGGTTTTGGCGGGCTCGATGGAGACGAGCAGTACTTC | CASSTGFGGLDGDEQYF
TRBJ1-2 | - | TRBD1 | TRBV6-5 | TGTGCCAGCAGTTCACAGGGGACTAACTATGGCTACACCTTC | CASSSQGTNYGYTF
TRBJ2-2 | - | - | TRBV7-9 | TGTGCCAGCAGCTTGTATAGCGGTCGAACCGGGGAGCTGTTTTTT | CASSLYSGRTGELFF
TRBJ2-1 | - | - | TRBV7-6 | TGTGCCAGCAGCTTAGAGGGTCTAGCCACGTTCTTC | CASSLEGLATFF
TRBJ2-7 | - | - | TRBV10-3 | TGTGCCATCAGTCCAGGGGTGTGGGAGCAGTACTTC | CAISPGVWEQYF
TRBJ1-2 | - | - | TRBV5-5 | TGTGCCAGCAGCCCACTTCACCGCAACTATGGCTACACCTTC | CASSPLHRNYGYTF
TRBJ1-2 | - | TRBD1 | TRBV10-3 | TGTGCCATCAGTGAGTTCCCGGGACAGGGCGTAAATGGCTACACCTTC | CAISEFPGQGVNGYTF
TRBJ1-2 | - | TRBD1 | TRBV30 | TGTGCCGTAGATGGATGGTTGTCAGGGGGCTACTATGGCTACACCTTC | CAVDGWLSGGYYGYTF
TRBJ2-7 | - | - | TRBV7-6 | TGTGCCAGCAGCTTAGACTCCCACGAGCAGTACTTC | CASSLDSHEQYF
TRBJ2-3 | once | - | TRBV27 | TGTGCCAGCAGTTTCGGGGATACGCAGTATTTT | CASSFGDTQYF
TRBJ1-1 | - | - | TRBV13 | TGTGCCAGCAGCTTAGGCCTCACTGAAGCTTTCTTT | CASSLGLTEAFF
TRBJ2-7 | - | - | TRBV13 | TGTGCCAGCAGCTTATTGGCAGGGCGGTACGAGCAGTACTTC | CASSLLAGRYEQYF
TRBJ2-1 | once | - | TRBV2 | TGTGCCAGCAGTGAACCCGGGAACACCTACAATGAGCAGTTCTTC | CASSEPGNTYNEQFF
TRBJ2-3 | - | - | TRBV6-5 | TGTGCCAGCAGTTCACAGCTGACAGATACGCAGTATTTT | CASSSQLTDTQYF
TRBJ1-4 | - | TRBD1 | TRBV12-5 | TGTGCTAGTGGTTTGGGACAGGGCTTAGGCGCAACTAATGAAAAACTGTTTTTT | CASGLGQGLGATNEKLFF
TRBJ2-5 | - | - | TRBV28 | TGTGCCAGCGTTATGGGGAGCTTAGGAGAGACCCAGTACTTC | CASVMGSLGETQYF
TRBJ2-7 | - | - | TRBV30 | TGTGCCTGGAGTGTACGGAGGTACGAGCAGTACTTC | CAWSVRRYEQYF
TRBJ2-2 | - | TRBD2 | TRBV5-6 | TGTGCCAGCAGCTTTCTCGTGACTAGCGGGAGCGGGACCGGGGAGCTGTTTTTT | CASSFLVTSGSGTGELFF
TRBJ1-2 | few | - | TRBV29-1 | TGCAGCGCAGGACAGATCTATGGCTACACCTTC | CSAGQIYGYTF
TRBJ1-3 | - | - | TRBV11-2 | TGTGCCAGCAGCTTACAACTCTCTGGAAACACCATATATTTT | CASSLQLSGNTIYF
TRBJ2-3 | once | TRBD1 | TRBV5-1 | TGCGCCAGCAGCCCCGGGACAGGGGGAGGTGATACGCAGTATTTT | CASSPGTGGGDTQYF